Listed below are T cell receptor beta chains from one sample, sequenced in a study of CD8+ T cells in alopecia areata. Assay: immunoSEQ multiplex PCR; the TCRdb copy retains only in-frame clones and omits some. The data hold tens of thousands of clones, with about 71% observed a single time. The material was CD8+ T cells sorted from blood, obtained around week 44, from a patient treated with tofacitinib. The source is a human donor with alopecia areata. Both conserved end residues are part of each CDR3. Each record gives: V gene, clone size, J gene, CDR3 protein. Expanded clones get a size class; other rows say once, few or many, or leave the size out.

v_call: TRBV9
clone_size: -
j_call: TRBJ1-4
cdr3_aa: CASVGTPNEKLFF

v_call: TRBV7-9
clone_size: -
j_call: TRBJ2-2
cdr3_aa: CASSLVIHGELFF

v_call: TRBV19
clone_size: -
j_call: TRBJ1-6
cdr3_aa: CASSFGPGGSPLHF

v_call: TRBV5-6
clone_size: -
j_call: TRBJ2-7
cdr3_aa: CASSLAGSTYEQYF

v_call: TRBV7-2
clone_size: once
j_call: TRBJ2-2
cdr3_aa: CASSLSSGELFF

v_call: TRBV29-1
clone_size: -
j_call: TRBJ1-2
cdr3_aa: CSVGNIGLNYGYTF

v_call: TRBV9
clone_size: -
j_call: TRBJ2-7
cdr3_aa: CASSVDRADYEQYF

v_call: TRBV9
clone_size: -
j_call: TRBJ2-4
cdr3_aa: CASSEGGLAKNIQYF

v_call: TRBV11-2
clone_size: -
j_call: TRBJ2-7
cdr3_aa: CASSPGTGVSYEQYF

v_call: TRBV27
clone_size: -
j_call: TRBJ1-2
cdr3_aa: CASSPLLGQVYGYTF

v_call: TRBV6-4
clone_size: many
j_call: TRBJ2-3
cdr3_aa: CASSDTSGGADTQYF

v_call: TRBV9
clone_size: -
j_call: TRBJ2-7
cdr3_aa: CASSSPSAYEQYF

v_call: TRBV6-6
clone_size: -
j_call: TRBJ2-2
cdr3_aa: CASSYQGGAAGELFF

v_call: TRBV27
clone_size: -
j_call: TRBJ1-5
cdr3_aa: CASRNTQGARNQPQHF

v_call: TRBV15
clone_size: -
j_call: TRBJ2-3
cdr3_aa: CATSRARGDTQYF

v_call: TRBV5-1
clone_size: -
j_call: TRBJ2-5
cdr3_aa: CASSHTGQVEVTQYF

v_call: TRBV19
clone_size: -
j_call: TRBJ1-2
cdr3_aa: CATSGGRAWGYTF

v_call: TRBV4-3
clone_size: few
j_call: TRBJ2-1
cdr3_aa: CASSQDNRDAYNEQFF

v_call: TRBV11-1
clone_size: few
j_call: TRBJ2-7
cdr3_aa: CASSSGGGAYEQYF

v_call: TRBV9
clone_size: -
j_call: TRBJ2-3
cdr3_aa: CASSVGQGTLTDTQYF